This TCR beta chain was profiled in a study of shared clonotypes between healthy human individuals (dated by TCRdb to 2020 to 2021). A note on the overall study: A couple of women and a few men aged 18 to 49 years were included in the cohort. To increase sequencing depth and limit assay-specific biases, different laboratories used diverse techniques to prepare libraries and sequence TCR repertoires. To estimate repertoire size and how much clonotype sharing occurs between individuals, the study deeply sequenced the blood TCR repertoires of roughly 5 healthy adults. Leukapheresis yielded between about 0.94 and 8.9 billion PBMCs per donor. For each donor, three plates each were used for CD4 naive and CD4 memory, two plates were used for CD8 naive, and one plate was used for CD8 memory. The investigation overall reported the following: Naive subsets generally had larger estimated clonotype richness than memory subsets. Compared with non-shared clonotypes, the clonotypes found in all four sorted-subset donors had higher generation probabilities. Across several donors, around 5% of naive CD4, approximately 3.6% of naive CD8, roughly 2.3% of memory CD4, and approximately 0.42% of memory CD8 clonotypes were shared. Sampling was restricted to blood, and TCR repertoires in tissues likely differ from the TCR repertoires found in blood. Rarefaction of sorted-subset datasets indicated incomplete sequencing despite the large sequencing depth. Pairwise subsampling indicated that sequencing depth was expected to affect the degree of clonotype sharing among donors. The genetic and exposure-history diversity represented was limited by the small number of donors.

Donors were healthy HIV-negative adults with no recently reported acute infections or vaccinations. All donors were Caucasian adults living in Nashville, Tennessee, USA. CD4+ T cells were enriched by magnetic negative selection; naive cells were then positively selected on CD45RA, and the negative fraction formed the memory subset. After blood collection by leukapheresis, PBMCs were isolated using Ficoll-Histopaque density gradient centrifugation and then cryopreserved in the vapor phase of liquid nitrogen. Analytical flow cytometry was used to check the purity and quantity of every magnetically sorted T cell population. From each sorted fraction, genomic DNA was isolated and quantified by UV absorbance on a Nanodrop 2000c. This clone was detected once. Its recognized antigen is unknown. One base away there is no much larger clone; base qualities are not given. Using the deep immunoSEQ assay, multiplex PCR amplified TCR CDR3 regions from genomic DNA. Extracted genomic DNA from each cell subset was spread evenly across all wells of several immunoSEQ 96-well plates, with each plate serving as a replicate. For sorted subsets, each replicate PCR was loaded with approximately 190 ng genomic DNA, equivalent to 25,000 to 35,000 T cell genomes. Purified libraries were quantified with a Qubit 3.0 fluorometer, sized on a Bioanalyzer 2100, and re-quantified with the KAPA Library Quantification kit. Each immunoSEQ 96-well plate was sequenced on its own single-read 150-cycle Illumina NextSeq 550 flow cell. In the original analysis: Because the immunoSEQ output held only junctional sequences and lacked quality scores, the filtering could not match the filtering applied to full-length reads. Sequences were annotated with PyIR, a Python wrapper for IgBLAST v1.9, using IMGT germline references to assign V/J genes and CDR3. Reads with weak V/J assignments (E-value above 1e-6), missing CDR3, stop codons, out-of-frame junctions, or ambiguous translated residues were removed. V3J clonotypes were defined by identical inferred V gene, J gene, and CDR3 amino acid sequence. The percentage overlap between two repertoires was calculated by dividing the number of shared unique clonotypes by the size of the smaller repertoire. Three approaches were used to assess repertoire richness: RTK rarefaction, the Chao1 estimator, and Recon v2.1 estimates of unobserved clonotypes. OLGA was used to compute generation probabilities for all TCRbeta clonotypes that the gDNA method yielded from a few donors. In its TCRdb copy, this immuneACCESS table keeps in-frame sequences only and misses some clones. Where compared with another copy, unresolved V genes explain less than half of these, and the others have no known cause. V and J calls and clone size follow that table, whereas D and trimming were derived from the DNA. The sample includes some 1,600,000 clones, with under 99% observed a single time. The leading ten clones occupy 0.45% of the sample.

From its cysteine to its phenylalanine, the CDR3 spans 15 amino acids. Here the CDR3 DNA is all that survives: 45 bases in frame from base 1. Trimming removed 4 bases from V and 4 bases from J; the gene matches leave 2 bases unexplained. Based on the germline V gene, the CDR1 and CDR2 sequences are ENHRY and SYGVKD. The sample comprised naive CD4+ T cells sorted from blood. Taken with the paper, the label for cell subset or site translates to: CD45RA+ positively selected. The sequence was obtained from a man in his thirties or forties in good health. The V and J genes are TRBV10-3 and TRBJ2-5, with TRBD2 matching 14 junction bases. The bases read TGTGCCATCAGTGCCGGACTAGCGGGAGGAGAGACCCAGTACTTC. Its protein is CAISAGLAGGETQYF.